The 31 T cell receptor beta chains listed next were all sequenced from one sample in a study of blood T cell repertoires in COVID-19. The assay was immunoSEQ multiplex PCR, and TCRdb's table has in-frame clones only and misses some. This table holds a few hundred thousand clones, around 90% found once. The sequencing input was peripheral blood. The receptors were sampled from a woman aged 35 to 49 who had recovered from COVID-19.

The J gene is TRBJ2-7, the V gene TRBV30; tentative D call: TRBD2 (6 bases). Trimming removed 0 bases from V and 0 bases from J, with 12 bases in between. The germline CDR1 and CDR2 sequences are GTSNPN and SVGIG (reference sequence). CDR3 length equals 15 residues. The CDR3 is CAWSVEGASSYEQYF. CDR3 DNA sequence: TGTGCCTGGAGTGTGGAGGGAGCCTCCTCCTACGAGCAGTACTTC. The full variable domain, completed using reference TRBV30 and TRBJ2-7, is SQTIHQWPATLVQPVGSPLSLECTVEGTSNPNLYWYRQAAGRGLQLLFYSVGIGQISSEVPQNLSASRPQDRQFILSSKKLLLSDSGFYLCAWSVEGASSYEQYFGPGTRLTVT.

The table lists this clone with a count of one. The chain carries TRBV13 and TRBJ1-6; TRBD1 agrees at 7 bases. The CDR3 is 20 residues long. CDR1 PRHDT and CDR2 FYEKMQ come from the germline V gene (reference sequence). The junction had 16 bases not matched to a gene; V was cut back by 0 bases and J by 5 bases. The CDR3: CASSLGGIPGQPTNNSPLHF. CDR3 sequence (DNA): TGTGCCAGCAGCTTAGGAGGCATACCGGGACAGCCGACTAATAATTCACCCCTCCACTTT.

This clone has only one observation. The chain links TRBV2 to TRBJ1-4; TRBD1 might be the D (5 bases). Trimming removed 6 bases from V and 7 bases from J, with 15 bases in between. Looked up from germline, CDR1 is SNHLY and CDR2 is FYNNEI. The CDR3 sequence is 14 residues long. CDR3 region: CASRRGVVGEKLFF. Written as DNA, the CDR3 is TGTGCCAGCAGACGGGGGGTGGTCGGTGAAAAACTGTTTTTT.

J is TRBJ2-1 and V is TRBV28; TRBD2 is a possible D gene (5 bases). This CDR3 spans 14 amino acids. V shed 6 bases and J shed 3 bases, with 12 bases lying between them. The germline CDR1 and CDR2 sequences are MDHEN and SYDVKM. CDR3 in DNA: TGTGCCAGCAGAAAGGAACTAGGCTACAATGAGCAGTTCTTC. It specifies CASRKELGYNEQFF.

The gene calls are TRBV2 and TRBJ2-3, with 7 bases fitting TRBD1. The CDR3 length is 13 residues. CDR1 and CDR2 (germline): SNHLY, FYNNEI. The V gene end was trimmed by 10 bases and the J gene end by 0 bases; junction bases not matched to a gene: 4. The CDR3 region is CAITGESTDTQYF. The DNA for the CDR3 is TGTGCCATCACAGGGGAGAGCACAGATACGCAGTATTTT.

The count of this clone is one. The V call is TRBV24-1, the J call TRBJ2-7; 8 bases fit TRBD2. The CDR3 consists of 14 residues. V lost 10 bases to trimming and J lost 5 bases; unmatched junction nucleotides: 12. CDR1 KGHDR and CDR2 SFDVKD come from the germline V gene. CDR3 sequence reads: CATSSSGSRNEQYF. CDR3 nucleotides: TGTGCCACGAGCTCAAGCGGGAGTCGGAACGAGCAGTACTTC.

The CDR3 region is CASSQDLGRQGPYNEQFF. As DNA, the CDR3 is TGTGCCAGCAGCCAAGATCTGGGGCGACAGGGCCCCTACAATGAGCAGTTCTTC. The genes are TRBV4-2 and TRBJ2-1; 7 nucleotides agree with TRBD1. With 0 bases clipped from V and 2 bases from J, the junction kept 10 bases outside the gene matches. The CDR3 runs to 18 residues. Per the germline V gene, CDR1 is LGHNA and CDR2 is YNFKEQ.

This clone has just one count. This chain connects TRBV18 to TRBJ2-5, with 7 bases identical to TRBD1. This CDR3 spans 15 amino acids. Per the germline V gene, CDR1 is KGHSH and CDR2 is LQKENI. V was clipped by 3 bases and J by 0 bases; unmatched bases: 4. CDR3 protein: CASSPRQGDQETQYF. The CDR3 nucleotides are TGTGCCAGCTCACCCCGACAGGGAGACCAAGAGACCCAGTACTTC. The full variable domain, its missing parts supplied by reference TRBV18 and TRBJ2-5, is NAGVMQNPRHLVRRRGQEARLRCSPMKGHSHVYWYRQLPEEGLKFMVYLQKENIIDESGMPKERFSAEFPKEGPSILRIQQVVRGDSAAYFCASSPRQGDQETQYFGPGTRLLVL.

The rearrangement uses TRBV2 and TRBJ1-3; D is uncertain. The CDR3 is 15 residues long. Germline-derived CDR1 and CDR2 are SNHLY and FYNNEI. The germline V and J ends were trimmed by 7 bases and 0 bases, with 13 bases remaining between them. In nucleotides, the CDR3 is TGTGCCAGCAATTCGGACGGAGGCTCTGGAAACACCATATATTTT. Its translation is CASNSDGGSGNTIYF.

The chain recombines TRBV9 with TRBJ2-5; 11 bases match TRBD2. The V and J ends lost 0 bases and 4 bases, in that order; junction bases with no gene match: 2. The CDR3 runs 15 residues. Germline CDR1 SGDLS, CDR2 YYNGEE. DNA for the CDR3: TGTGCCAGCAGCGTAGGAGGGACTAGCGGAGAGACCCAGTACTTC. Translation gives CASSVGGTSGETQYF. The full variable domain, in which reference TRBV9 and TRBJ2-5 provide the parts outside the CDR3, is DSGVTQTPKHLITATGQRVTLRCSPRSGDLSVYWYQQSLDQGLQFLIQYYNGEERAKGNILERFSAQQFPDLHSELNLSSLELGDSALYFCASSVGGTSGETQYFGPGTRLLVL.

The chain joins TRBV30 to TRBJ1-1, with D possibly matching TRBD1 (5 bases). CDR3 length: 13 amino acids. Trimming removed 3 bases at V and 5 bases at J, with 13 bases between. Germline CDR1 is GTSNPN and CDR2 is SVGIG (reference sequence). This chain's CDR3 is CAWRRGGRTEAFF. CDR3 DNA: TGTGCCTGGAGGAGGGGAGGGAGGACTGAAGCTTTCTTT. The full variable domain, with the rest looked up from reference TRBV30 and TRBJ1-1, is SQTIHQWPATLVQPVGSPLSLECTVEGTSNPNLYWYRQAAGRGLQLLFYSVGIGQISSEVPQNLSASRPQDRQFILSSKKLLLSDSGFYLCAWRRGGRTEAFFGQGTRLTVV.

The V and J genes are TRBV24-1 and TRBJ2-1; D is undetermined. V was trimmed by 0 bases and J by 5 bases, leaving 7 bases between them. The CDR3 runs 14 residues. Germline V gene data show CDR1 as KGHDR and CDR2 as SFDVKD. The CDR3 DNA is TGTGCCACCAGTGATTTGAGGCTAGACAATGAGCAGTTCTTC. Its translation is CATSDLRLDNEQFF.

The rearrangement links TRBV7-6 to TRBJ2-5; the match to TRBD1 covers 9 bases. V trimming: 5 bases; J trimming: 7 bases; junction bases outside the gene matches: 11. Per the germline V gene, CDR1 is SGHVS and CDR2 is FNYEAQ. The CDR3 has 15 residues. CDR3 sequence: CASSPSRDRVGTQYF. In DNA, the CDR3 is TGTGCCAGCAGCCCGTCCCGGGACAGGGTCGGGACCCAGTACTTC.

The rearrangement uses TRBV6-4 and TRBJ1-6, with D unresolved. This CDR3 has 15 residues. CDR1 and CDR2 (germline): MRHNA, SNTAGT. V lost 2 bases to trimming and J lost 5 bases, with 10 bases between them. CDR3 residues: CASSDGKGDNSPLHF. The CDR3 bases are TGTGCCAGCAGTGACGGGAAGGGAGATAATTCACCCCTCCACTTT.

The gene calls are TRBV6-5 and TRBJ2-1; D is perhaps TRBD2 (5 bases). This CDR3 is built from 13 residues. V lost 6 bases, J lost 6 bases, and 12 bases lay in between. CDR1 MNHEY and CDR2 SVGAGI come from the germline V gene. The CDR3 sequence: CASSLTRSNEQFF. The CDR3 DNA reads TGTGCCAGCAGCCTCACTAGAAGCAATGAGCAGTTCTTC.

The chain recombines TRBV29-1 with TRBJ2-3, with TRBD1 matching over 9 bases. Germline V gene sequence: CDR1 SQVTM, CDR2 ANQGSEA. There are 13 residues in the CDR3. The CDR3 loop reads CSVPGQGTDTQYF. The CDR3 nucleotides read TGCAGTGTACCGGGACAGGGAACAGATACGCAGTATTTT.

This chain uses TRBV18 with TRBJ2-1, with 12 bases matching TRBD2. In germline, CDR1 is KGHSH, CDR2 LQKENI. V lost 5 bases to trimming and J lost 7 bases; unmatched junction nucleotides: 21. This CDR3 is 20 amino acids long. The CDR3 spells CASSSRGLAGPGSTSNEQFF. In nucleotides, the CDR3 is TGTGCCAGCTCATCTAGAGGACTAGCGGGGCCAGGAAGTACGAGTAATGAGCAGTTCTTC.

The chain has TRBV30 and TRBJ1-2; maybe TRBD1 (6 bases). Germline V gene data show CDR1 as GTSNPN and CDR2 as SVGIG (reference sequence). V lost 0 bases to trimming and J lost 4 bases, with 15 bases between them. The CDR3 totals 15 residues. CDR3 in DNA: TGTGCCTGGAGTGTACAAACAGGGCTGGGCTATGGCTACACCTTC. It yields the protein CAWSVQTGLGYGYTF.

This clone was counted between two and nine times. The J gene is TRBJ2-1, the V gene TRBV19; D call uncertain. Germline V lookup: CDR1 LNHDA, CDR2 SQIVND (reference sequence). The CDR3 extends over 12 amino acids. V was clipped by 5 bases and J by 9 bases, with 11 bases between them. DNA for the CDR3: TGTGCCAGTAGTCCAGGATTCACTGAGCAGTTCTTC. Translating gives CASSPGFTEQFF. The variable domain in full, completed from reference TRBV19 and TRBJ2-1, reads DGGITQSPKYLFRKEGQNVTLSCEQNLNHDAMYWYRQDPGQGLRLIYYSQIVNDFQKGDIAEGYSVSREKKESFPLTVTSAQKNPTAFYLCASSPGFTEQFFGPGTRLTVL.

V and J are TRBV14 and TRBJ1-1; D unclear. Per germline, CDR1 SGHDN and CDR2 FVKESK. The CDR3 has 13 amino acids. V lost 5 bases, J lost 2 bases, and 9 bases lay in between. For the CDR3, the DNA is TGTGCCAGCAGCAAAACACCCAACACTGAAGCTTTCTTT. Its protein is CASSKTPNTEAFF.

This clone was seen only once. V and J are TRBV7-9 and TRBJ1-1; possibly TRBD1 for D (5 bases). With 4 bases removed from V and 3 bases from J, the gap between germline ends came to 18 bases. The length of the CDR3 is 16 residues. Germline lookup yields CDR1 SEHNR and CDR2 FQNEAQ (reference sequence). As DNA, the CDR3 is TGTGCCAGCAGCTCGAGACAGCCCCAGGTGGACACTGAAGCTTTCTTT. Protein product: CASSSRQPQVDTEAFF. Full variable domain (missing parts from reference TRBV7-9 and TRBJ1-1): DTGVSQNPRHKITKRGQNVTFRCDPISEHNRLYWYRQTLGQGPEFLTYFQNEAQLEKSRLLSDRFSAERPKGSFSTLEIQRTEQGDSAMYLCASSSRQPQVDTEAFFGQGTRLTVV.

V gene TRBV3-1 (or the pseudogene TRBV3-2) combines with J gene TRBJ2-3; 10 bases map to TRBD2. The CDR3 runs 16 residues. Trimming cost V 6 bases and J 0 bases; bases outside gene matches: 6. Per germline, CDR1 LGHDT and CDR2 YNNKEL (reference sequence). CDR3 in amino acids: CASRSGTSASTDTQYF. CDR3 bases: TGTGCCAGCAGGTCCGGGACTAGCGCTAGCACAGATACGCAGTATTTT.

V is TRBV12-3 or TRBV12-4 and J is TRBJ1-2, with D possibly TRBD1 on 5 matching bases. This CDR3 is 13 amino acids long. The V gene lost 5 bases and the J gene lost 5 bases, with 12 bases spanning the gap. The DNA for the CDR3 is TGTGCCAGCAGTCCTCGACAGCCTTATGGCTACACCTTC. Amino acid sequence: CASSPRQPYGYTF.

This chain uses TRBV5-1 with TRBJ2-1; 10 bases are shared with TRBD2. The CDR3 runs 16 residues. The germline CDR1 and CDR2 sequences are SGHRS and YFSETQ. V trimming: 7 bases; J trimming: 4 bases; junction bases outside the gene matches: 11. In nucleotides, the CDR3 is TGCGCCAGCTCCCACCCTAGCGGGAGAAAGTACAATGAGCAGTTCTTC. This codes for CASSHPSGRKYNEQFF.

This clone showed up just once. V and J are TRBV10-1 and TRBJ2-3; TRBD1 matches at 7 bases. V gave up 4 bases and J gave up 5 bases; unmatched junction bases: 0. The germline V gene has CDR1 WNHNN and CDR2 SYGVQD (reference sequence). The CDR3 sequence is 12 residues long. The CDR3 DNA is TGCGCCAGCAGTGGGACAGGAGATACGCAGTATTTT. The encoded protein is CASSGTGDTQYF.

J is TRBJ1-3 and V is TRBV5-4; 9 bases are a match to TRBD1. CDR3 length equals 16 residues. CDR1 is SGHNT, CDR2 YYREEE, per germline (reference sequence). The V segment lost 4 bases and the J segment 3 bases; nucleotides outside the gene matches: 8. The CDR3 DNA reads as TGTGCCAGCAGCCTTGGACAGGGGAACTTTGGAAACACCATATATTTT. This encodes CASSLGQGNFGNTIYF.

This rearrangement joins TRBV2 to TRBJ2-1; 8 bases are shared with TRBD2. With 7 bases clipped from V and 0 bases from J, the junction kept 11 bases outside the gene matches. Germline lookup yields CDR1 SNHLY and CDR2 FYNNEI. This CDR3 is 17 amino acids long. The CDR3 sequence is CASIPGGRKSSYNEQFF. CDR3 DNA sequence: TGTGCCAGCATCCCGGGCGGGAGGAAAAGCTCCTACAATGAGCAGTTCTTC.

The V call is TRBV6-4, the J call TRBJ2-1, with no clear D. Trimming removed 2 bases from V and 7 bases from J, with 9 bases in between. Germline CDR1 MRHNA, CDR2 SNTAGT. The CDR3 loop spans 13 amino acids. In DNA, the CDR3 is TGTGCCAGCAGTGACGGGCAGTTGAATGAGCAGTTCTTC. It specifies CASSDGQLNEQFF.

The DNA for the CDR3 is TGTGCCATCAGTGAGTCGCTAGCTGAGACCCAGTACTTC. It encodes CAISESLAETQYF. The chain uses TRBV10-3 and TRBJ2-5; a weak D match, TRBD2 (5 bases). Trimming took off 0 bases at V and 5 bases at J, with 7 bases between the two ends. The CDR3 has 13 residues. Germline loops: CDR1 ENHRY, CDR2 SYGVKD.

This clone is a singleton in its sample. This chain joins TRBV19 and TRBJ2-5; 7 positions match TRBD1. This CDR3 is built from 13 residues. Germline CDR1 reads LNHDA; CDR2 reads SQIVND (reference sequence). Unmatched junction bases numbered 4, after V lost 7 bases and J lost 2 bases. CDR3 nucleotide sequence: TGTGCCAGTACCCAGGGACAGCAAGAGACCCAGTACTTC. This codes for CASTQGQQETQYF.

This clone showed up just once. The chain recombines TRBV4-1 with TRBJ1-1, with D unresolved. CDR3 length: 15 amino acids. CDR1 and CDR2 (germline): MGHRA, YSYEKL. With 0 bases removed from V and 0 bases from J, the gap between germline ends came to 8 bases. The CDR3 is CASSQDPRLNTEAFF. For the CDR3, the DNA is TGCGCCAGCAGCCAAGATCCCAGGCTGAACACTGAAGCTTTCTTT.